A single sample is the source of the 18 T cell receptor beta chains below, sequenced in a study of blood T cell repertoires in COVID-19. Data came from immunoSEQ multiplex PCR; TCRdb stores just in-frame clones and leaves some out. The table includes hundreds of thousands of clones, about 91% detected once. Sequencing was performed on peripheral blood. Receptors were obtained from a woman aged 25-40 years with COVID-19, enrolled during active disease.

The J gene is TRBJ2-5, the V gene TRBV4-3; D is possibly TRBD2 (6 bases). Trimming stripped 0 bases from V and 1 base from J, with 12 bases between. The CDR3 runs to 16 residues. CDR1 LGHNA and CDR2 YSLEER come from the germline V gene. The CDR3 is CASSQDRLAIQETQYF. DNA for the CDR3: TGCGCCAGCAGCCAAGATCGCCTAGCGATCCAAGAGACCCAGTACTTC.

The CDR3 DNA sequence: TGTGCCATACTAACCGGGACAGGGTACCAAGAGACCCAGTACTTC. Its translation: CAILTGTGYQETQYF. The V and J genes are TRBV2 and TRBJ2-5, with 9 bases matching TRBD1. V gave up 10 bases and J gave up 0 bases; unmatched junction bases: 9. Germline V gene lookup returns CDR1 SNHLY and CDR2 FYNNEI. This CDR3 region has 15 residues. Full variable domain (missing parts from reference TRBV2 and TRBJ2-5): EPEVTQTPSHQVTQMGQEVILRCVPISNHLYFYWYRQILGQKVEFLVSFYNNEISEKSEIFDDQFSVERPDGSNFTLKIRSTKLEDSAMYFCAILTGTGYQETQYFGPGTRLLVL.

The J gene is TRBJ2-1, the V gene TRBV11-3, with 8 bases fitting TRBD2. V lost 4 bases to trimming and J lost 3 bases; unmatched junction nucleotides: 2. The CDR3 contains 14 residues. Germline V lookup: CDR1 SGHNT, CDR2 YENEEA. In nucleotides, the CDR3 is TGTGCCAGCAGCTCGGGAGGGGGCTACAATGAGCAGTTCTTC. Its translation: CASSSGGGYNEQFF. Variable domain in full (rest from reference TRBV11-3 and TRBJ2-1): EAGVVQSPRYKIIEKKQPVAFWCNPISGHNTLYWYLQNLGQGPELLIRYENEEAVDDSQLPKDRFSAERLKGVDSTLKIQPAELGDSAVYLCASSSGGGYNEQFFGPGTRLTVL.

The chain combines TRBV5-1 with TRBJ2-3, with TRBD2 matching 9 bases. Looked up from germline, CDR1 is SGHRS and CDR2 is YFSETQ. The CDR3 is made up of 15 amino acids. Trimming cost V 2 bases and J 5 bases; bases outside gene matches: 6. CDR3 residues: CASSFRGGAGDTQYF. CDR3 nucleotides: TGCGCCAGCAGCTTCCGCGGGGGGGCGGGAGATACGCAGTATTTT.

The chain recombines TRBV19 with TRBJ1-5, with 9 bases lining up with TRBD1. This CDR3 contains 14 residues. V gave up 6 bases and J gave up 7 bases; unmatched junction bases: 7. Germline values: CDR1 LNHDA, CDR2 SQIVND (reference sequence). The CDR3 sequence: CASSRTGVGQPQHF. The CDR3, as DNA: TGTGCCAGTAGCCGGACAGGGGTTGGCCAGCCCCAGCATTTT.

This chain joins TRBV4-1 and TRBJ1-5; 8 bases are a match to TRBD1. The CDR3 runs to 14 residues. Looked up from germline, CDR1 is MGHRA and CDR2 is YSYEKL. With 4 bases clipped from V and 5 bases from J, the junction kept 4 bases outside the gene matches. CDR3 bases: TGCGCCAGCAGCCCCGGACAGGGTCATCAGCCCCAGCATTTT. Its translation: CASSPGQGHQPQHF.

V and J are TRBV11-2 and TRBJ2-1, with 10 positions matching TRBD1. The germline gives CDR1 SGHAT, CDR2 FQNNGV. The CDR3 has 16 amino acids. V lost 5 bases to trimming and J lost 3 bases; unmatched junction nucleotides: 7. DNA of the CDR3: TGTGCCAGCAGCCCAGACCGGGACAGGGGCTACAATGAGCAGTTCTTC. As protein: CASSPDRDRGYNEQFF. The full variable domain, completed using reference TRBV11-2 and TRBJ2-1, is EAGVAQSPRYKIIEKRQSVAFWCNPISGHATLYWYQQILGQGPKLLIQFQNNGVVDDSQLPKDRFSAERLKGVDSTLKIQPAKLEDSAVYLCASSPDRDRGYNEQFFGPGTRLTVL.

J is TRBJ1-5 and V is TRBV10-3; 11 bases map to TRBD1. The CDR3 is 22 residues long. Germline V gene sequence: CDR1 ENHRY, CDR2 SYGVKD. Losses at the gene ends were 7 bases for V and 6 bases for J; bases not matched to a gene: 29. The CDR3 nucleotides read TGTGCCATCATCTCTCTGTATCTAAGGACAGGGGGCTCTTCGGGTGCAAGTCAGCCCCAGCATTTT. Translation gives CAIISLYLRTGGSSGASQPQHF.

The chain has TRBV7-2 and TRBJ1-1; D possibly corresponds to TRBD1 (6 bases). This CDR3 is built from 14 residues. Germline V gives CDR1 SGHTA, CDR2 FQGNSA. V lost 2 bases to trimming and J lost 8 bases, with 15 bases between them. The DNA for the CDR3 is TGTGCCAGCAGCTTATCCACCGATGACAGGGAAGCTTTCTTT. Translation gives CASSLSTDDREAFF.

This rearrangement joins TRBV10-2 to TRBJ1-2; D is perhaps TRBD1 (6 bases). The germline gives CDR1 WSHSY, CDR2 SAAADI. The CDR3 runs 12 residues. V lost 5 bases and J lost 3, with 7 bases in between. The CDR3 loop is CASSSGDYGYTF. The CDR3 coding sequence is TGCGCCAGCAGTTCAGGGGACTATGGCTACACCTTC.

The chain couples TRBV15 to TRBJ1-4; 11 nucleotides align to TRBD1. The CDR3 loop spans 16 amino acids. V was pared by 2 bases and J by 5 bases, with 4 bases of the junction left unmatched. Germline values: CDR1 LNHNV, CDR2 YYDKDF (reference sequence). In nucleotides, the CDR3 is TGTGCCACCAGCAGACCCTGGGACAGGGGGAATGAAAAACTGTTTTTT. Translating it yields CATSRPWDRGNEKLFF.

The rearrangement joins TRBV14 to TRBJ2-5; weak D call: TRBD2 (5 bases). The germline V and J ends were trimmed by 0 bases and 7 bases, with 24 bases remaining between them. In germline, CDR1 is SGHDN, CDR2 FVKESK. The CDR3 is 18 residues long. Here the CDR3 reads CASSQDLRTLAGPGTQYF. CDR3 in DNA: TGTGCCAGCAGCCAAGATCTTCGGACCTTGGCGGGCCCCGGGACCCAGTACTTC.

To note about this clone: Other DNA sequences within the sample encode an identical CDR3. This chain joins TRBV19 and TRBJ2-5; D remains ambiguous. Germline lookup yields CDR1 LNHDA and CDR2 SQIVND (reference sequence). V dropped 7 bases and J dropped 0 bases, with 9 bases sitting between them. The CDR3 extends over 13 amino acids. CDR3 protein: CASTSGYQETQYF. The CDR3 coding sequence is TGTGCCAGTACCTCAGGTTACCAAGAGACCCAGTACTTC.

The chain joins TRBV7-9 to TRBJ2-3; 10 positions agree with TRBD2. V dropped 5 bases and J dropped 3; count of bases not matched to a gene: 5. Germline assignment: CDR1 SEHNR and CDR2 FQNEAQ (reference sequence). This CDR3 region has 15 residues. CDR3 bases: TGTGCCAGCAGCGCCGGACTAGCGGTGACAGATACGCAGTATTTT. Amino acid sequence: CASSAGLAVTDTQYF.

Remarks on this clone: Within the sample, other DNA sequences also encode this same CDR3. The chain has TRBV3-1 (or the pseudogene TRBV3-2) and TRBJ2-3, with 8 bases aligning to TRBD2. This CDR3 comprises 14 residues. Germline CDR1 LGHDT, CDR2 YNNKEL (reference sequence). Losses at the gene ends were 3 bases for V and 3 bases for J; bases not matched to a gene: 2. The CDR3 sequence: CASSHGTSTDTQYF. CDR3 bases: TGTGCCAGCAGCCACGGGACTAGTACAGATACGCAGTATTTT.

This clone has a handful of counts. The J gene is TRBJ1-1, the V gene TRBV19; 7 bases are shared with TRBD1. This CDR3 is 13 amino acids long. Germline assignment: CDR1 LNHDA and CDR2 SQIVND (reference sequence). Germline trimming cut 5 bases from V and 4 bases from J; bases unmatched to any gene: 4. CDR3 residues: CASSSNRGTEAFF. The CDR3 region has the DNA TGTGCCAGTAGTTCCAACAGGGGCACTGAAGCTTTCTTT.

A few counts support this clone. This rearrangement joins TRBV10-1 to TRBJ2-5; D not certain. This CDR3 has 12 residues. V was pared by 3 bases and J by 5 bases, with 7 bases between. In germline, CDR1 is WNHNN, CDR2 SYGVQD (reference sequence). In nucleotides, the CDR3 is TGCGCCAGCAGTGACTCCCGGGAGACCCAGTACTTC. Its translation is CASSDSRETQYF.

In its sample, this clone was seen a few times. J is TRBJ1-1 and V is TRBV5-4; TRBD1 might be the D (5 bases). The CDR3 sequence is 13 residues long. V was shortened by 2 bases and J by 4 bases, with 9 bases between the two germline ends. Germline V gives CDR1 SGHNT, CDR2 YYREEE (reference sequence). DNA of the CDR3: TGTGCCAGCAGCTTCCAGGGAGGCACTGAAGCTTTCTTT. Translating it yields CASSFQGGTEAFF. Filled out from reference TRBV5-4 and TRBJ1-1, the complete variable domain reads ETGVTQSPTHLIKTRGQQVTLRCSSQSGHNTVSWYQQALGQGPQFIFQYYREEENGRGNFPPRFSGLQFPNYSSELNVNALELDDSALYLCASSFQGGTEAFFGQGTRLTVV.